The clone carrying this TCR beta chain was seen only a few times. The germline V gene encodes CDR1 KGHSH and CDR2 LQKENI. V lost 3 bases and J lost 7, with 10 bases in between. The CDR3 spans 13 residues. 60 Vbeta and 13 Jbeta primers were used in PCR. Data came from immunoSEQ multiplex PCR; TCRdb stores just in-frame clones and leaves some out. This sample has 130,000 to 150,000 clones, with about 80% found just once. The sample belongs to a study of cytomegalovirus exposure and HLA in healthy donors. The chain couples TRBV18 to TRBJ1-5, with D perhaps TRBD1 (6 bases). Material: PBMCs. This receptor was taken from a male donor in good health and CMV-seropositive. In nucleotides, the CDR3 is TGTGCCAGCTCACCCAGGGGAGAACAGCCCCAGCATTTT. Protein product: CASSPRGEQPQHF.